This TCR beta chain derives from a study of CD8 T cells in ankylosing spondylitis. Overall study results and limits: In ankylosing spondylitis blood, a motif of roughly 8 highly homologous TCR beta variants appeared characteristic. Within matched ankylosing spondylitis synovial fluid, disease-linked clones were reportedly significantly enriched. Relatively scarce in peripheral blood, disease-linked clones were CD8+.

Libraries of TCR beta came from quantitative 5'-RACE with molecular barcodes. MiXCR, run by TCRdb on the 5' RACE reads, gives a single entry per CDR3 protein. This sample has roughly 700,000 distinct CDR3 sequences, with 19% found just once. This clonotype was picked up many times. What it recognizes is unknown. This TCR came from a male donor with ankylosing spondylitis. Sequencing input: blood, either unsorted or a sorted T cell fraction (not recorded which).

The CDR3 DNA reads TGTGCCAGCACCTGGACGGCTAACTTTGAGCAGTTCTTC. Amino acid sequence: CASTWTANFEQFF. The chain uses TRBV12-3 or TRBV12-4 and TRBJ2-1; D not resolved. Trimming shortened V by 7 bases and J by 9 bases, and 16 bases separated the two germline ends. The CDR3 consists of 13 residues.